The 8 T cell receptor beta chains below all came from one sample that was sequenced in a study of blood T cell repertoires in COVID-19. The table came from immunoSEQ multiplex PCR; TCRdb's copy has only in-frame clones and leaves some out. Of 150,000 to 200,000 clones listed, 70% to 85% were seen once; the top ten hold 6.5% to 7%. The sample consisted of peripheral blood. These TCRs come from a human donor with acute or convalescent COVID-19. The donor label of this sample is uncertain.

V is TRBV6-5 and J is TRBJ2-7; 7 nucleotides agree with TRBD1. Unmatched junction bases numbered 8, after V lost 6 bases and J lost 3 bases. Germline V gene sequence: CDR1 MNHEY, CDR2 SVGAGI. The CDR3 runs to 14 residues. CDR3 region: CASSRQQGVYEQYF. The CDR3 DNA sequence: TGTGCCAGCAGCCGGCAGCAGGGGGTCTACGAGCAGTACTTC.

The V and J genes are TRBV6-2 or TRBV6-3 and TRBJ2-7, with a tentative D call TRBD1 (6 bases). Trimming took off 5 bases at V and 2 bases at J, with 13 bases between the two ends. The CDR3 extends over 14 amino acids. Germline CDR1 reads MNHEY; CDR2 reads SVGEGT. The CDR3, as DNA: TGTGCCAGCAGTCCCAGGACAGTTCCCTACGAGCAGTACTTC. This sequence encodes CASSPRTVPYEQYF.

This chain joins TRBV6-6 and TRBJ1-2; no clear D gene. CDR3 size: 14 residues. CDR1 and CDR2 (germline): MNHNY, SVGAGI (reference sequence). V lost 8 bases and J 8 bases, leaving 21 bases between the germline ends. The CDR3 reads CASGPREIVDGYTF. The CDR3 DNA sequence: TGTGCCAGCGGGCCTCGGGAAATAGTGGACGGCTACACCTTC.

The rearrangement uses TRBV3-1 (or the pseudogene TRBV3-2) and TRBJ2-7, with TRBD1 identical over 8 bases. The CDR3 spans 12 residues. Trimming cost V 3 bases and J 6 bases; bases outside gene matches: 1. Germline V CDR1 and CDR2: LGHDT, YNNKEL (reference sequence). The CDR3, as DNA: TGTGCCAGCAGCCACAGGGGGCGCGAGCAGTACTTC. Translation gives CASSHRGREQYF.

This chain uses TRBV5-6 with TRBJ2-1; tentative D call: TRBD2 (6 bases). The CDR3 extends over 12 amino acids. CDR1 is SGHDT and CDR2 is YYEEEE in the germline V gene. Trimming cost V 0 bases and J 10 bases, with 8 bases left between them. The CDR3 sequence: CASSLGTKEQFF. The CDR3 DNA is TGTGCCAGCAGCTTGGGGACTAAGGAGCAGTTCTTC.

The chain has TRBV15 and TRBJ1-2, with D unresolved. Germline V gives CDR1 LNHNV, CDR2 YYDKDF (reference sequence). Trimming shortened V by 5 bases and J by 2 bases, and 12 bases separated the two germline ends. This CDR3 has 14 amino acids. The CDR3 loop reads CATSGRTGNYGYTF. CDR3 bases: TGTGCCACCAGCGGACGAACGGGGAACTATGGCTACACCTTC.

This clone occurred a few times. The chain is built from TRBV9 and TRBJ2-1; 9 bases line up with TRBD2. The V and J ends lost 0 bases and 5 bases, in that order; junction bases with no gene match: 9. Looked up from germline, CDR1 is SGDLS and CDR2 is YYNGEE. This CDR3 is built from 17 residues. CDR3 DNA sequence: TGTGCCAGCAGCGTAGATGCTAGCGGGACCGTTCACAATGAGCAGTTCTTC. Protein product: CASSVDASGTVHNEQFF. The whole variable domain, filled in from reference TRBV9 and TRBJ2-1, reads DSGVTQTPKHLITATGQRVTLRCSPRSGDLSVYWYQQSLDQGLQFLIQYYNGEERAKGNILERFSAQQFPDLHSELNLSSLELGDSALYFCASSVDASGTVHNEQFFGPGTRLTVL.

The CDR3, as DNA: TGTGCCACCAGTGATTCCGCTCGGGGAAGCAATCAGCCCCAGCATTTT. Its translation is CATSDSARGSNQPQHF. The chain carries TRBV24-1 and TRBJ1-5; no reliable D call. Per germline, CDR1 KGHDR and CDR2 SFDVKD. The CDR3 spans 16 residues. The V end was cut by 2 bases, the J end by 1 base, with 11 bases between.